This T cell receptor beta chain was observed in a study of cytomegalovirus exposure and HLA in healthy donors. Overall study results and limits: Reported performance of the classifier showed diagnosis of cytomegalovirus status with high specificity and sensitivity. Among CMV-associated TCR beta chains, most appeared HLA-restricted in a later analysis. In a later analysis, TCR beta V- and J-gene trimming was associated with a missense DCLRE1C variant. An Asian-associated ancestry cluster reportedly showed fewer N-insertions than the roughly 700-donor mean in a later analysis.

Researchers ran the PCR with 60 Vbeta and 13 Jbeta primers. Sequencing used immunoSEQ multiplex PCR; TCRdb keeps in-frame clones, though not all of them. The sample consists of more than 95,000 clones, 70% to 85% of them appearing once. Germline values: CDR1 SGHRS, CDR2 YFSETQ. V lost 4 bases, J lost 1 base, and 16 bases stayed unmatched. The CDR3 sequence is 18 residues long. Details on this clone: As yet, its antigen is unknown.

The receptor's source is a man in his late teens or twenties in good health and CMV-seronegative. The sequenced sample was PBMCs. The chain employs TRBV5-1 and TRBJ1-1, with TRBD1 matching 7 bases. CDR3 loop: CASSLPRDSGEWNTEAFF. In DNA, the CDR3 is TGCGCCAGCAGCCTACCCCGGGACAGTGGGGAATGGAACACTGAAGCTTTCTTT.